The rows below give T cell receptor beta chains drawn from one sample of a study of blood T cell repertoires in COVID-19. TCRdb keeps only in-frame clones here, not all; method: immunoSEQ multiplex PCR. The table lists approximately 270,000 clones, approximately 85% of them singletons. The sample taken for sequencing was PBMCs or T cells enriched from blood (not recorded which). Every receptor here comes from a woman aged 45-65 years who had recovered from COVID-19. The CDR3 runs from the conserved cysteine through the conserved F or W. A D gene is named only where the DNA matches it firmly. Part of the rows lack a size; the others show once, few, many or a class for expanded clones.

CASSQDRNRGEKLFF,TGTGCCAGCAGCCAAGATCGGAACAGAGGGGAAAAACTGTTTTTT,TRBJ1-4,-,-,TRBV14
CASRRTMLTGGGYTF,TGTGCCAGCAGGAGAACAATGTTGACAGGGGGCGGCTACACCTTC,TRBJ1-2,TRBD1,-,TRBV28
CATSPTGNSPLHF,TGTGCCACCAGCCCAACGGGGAATTCACCCCTCCACTTT,TRBJ1-6,-,-,TRBV15
CASTGAGPIVYEQYF,TGTGCCAGCACGGGAGCGGGTCCCATCGTGTACGAGCAGTACTTC,TRBJ2-7,-,once,TRBV28
CASSLGGLSNQPQHF,TGTGCCAGCAGCTTGGGAGGGCTTAGCAATCAGCCCCAGCATTTT,TRBJ1-5,-,-,TRBV5-6
CASSHTAGAYEQYF,TGTGCCAGCAGCCACACTGCAGGGGCCTACGAGCAGTACTTC,TRBJ2-7,-,-,TRBV3-1/TRBV3-2
CASSQERASYNEQFF,TGTGCCAGCAGCCAAGAGAGGGCCTCCTACAATGAGCAGTTCTTC,TRBJ2-1,-,-,TRBV14
CASSLTLLTAEKLFF,TGTGCCAGCAGCTTAACTCTATTGACTGCCGAAAAACTGTTTTTT,TRBJ1-4,-,-,TRBV5-8
CASSLDSSGNTIYF,TGCGCCAGCAGCTTGGACAGCTCTGGAAACACCATATATTTT,TRBJ1-3,-,-,TRBV5-1
CASSLGGQGYEQYF,TGTGCCAGCAGCCTCGGAGGACAGGGGTACGAGCAGTACTTC,TRBJ2-7,TRBD1,-,TRBV3-1/TRBV3-2
CASKSGQGAEKLFF,TGTGCCAGCAAGTCGGGACAGGGGGCTGAAAAACTGTTTTTT,TRBJ1-4,TRBD1,-,TRBV2
CASSLIGTGAGSSNEQFF,TGTGCCAGCAGCTTAATTGGGACAGGGGCGGGTTCGTCCAATGAGCAGTTCTTC,TRBJ2-1,TRBD1,-,TRBV7-3
CASRTDYSGANVLTF,TGTGCCAGTAGAACAGACTACTCTGGGGCCAACGTCCTGACTTTC,TRBJ2-6,-,-,TRBV19
CASSPPGQGTSRQAFF,TGTGCCAGCAGCCCACCCGGACAGGGAACTTCGAGACAAGCTTTCTTT,TRBJ1-1,TRBD1,-,TRBV7-9
CASSERYSNQPQHF,TGTGCCAGCAGTGAACGTTATAGCAATCAGCCCCAGCATTTT,TRBJ1-5,-,-,TRBV6-1
CASSSGQGARGELFF,TGTGCCAGCAGCTCCGGACAGGGGGCGAGGGGGGAGCTGTTTTTT,TRBJ2-2,TRBD1,-,TRBV11-3
CASSSHRDLGYTF,TGTGCCAGCAGCTCCCACCGGGATTTGGGCTACACCTTC,TRBJ1-2,-,-,TRBV7-9
CASSPLTLEETQYF,TGTGCTAGCAGCCCCTTGACATTAGAAGAGACCCAGTACTTC,TRBJ2-5,-,-,TRBV7-7
CASSPTLAGYEQYF,TGCGCCAGCAGCCCGACACTAGCGGGCTACGAGCAGTACTTC,TRBJ2-7,TRBD2,-,TRBV5-1
CASSLRGGTSGRAGVEQFF,TGTGCCAGCAGCCTCAGAGGCGGGACTAGCGGGAGGGCCGGCGTTGAGCAGTTCTTC,TRBJ2-1,TRBD2,-,TRBV3-1/TRBV3-2
CASSFMAPTLGQGNNSPLHF,TGCGCCAGCAGCTTTATGGCCCCGACGCTCGGACAGGGAAATAATTCACCCCTCCACTTT,TRBJ1-6,TRBD1,few,TRBV5-1
CASSKGTPGSDTQYF,TGTGCCAGCAGCAAAGGGACGCCCGGGAGTGATACGCAGTATTTT,TRBJ2-3,-,few,TRBV9
CASSAWGQGLNEQFF,TGTGCCAGCAGCGCGTGGGGACAGGGTCTCAATGAGCAGTTCTTC,TRBJ2-1,TRBD1,-,TRBV11-2
CASSAASLDEQFF,TGTGCCAGTAGTGCGGCTAGCCTCGATGAGCAGTTCTTC,TRBJ2-1,-,-,TRBV19
CASSLPSGTYEQYF,TGTGCCAGCAGCTTGCCTAGTGGTACCTACGAGCAGTACTTC,TRBJ2-7,-,-,TRBV5-5
CASSLRGGRDTIYF,TGTGCCAGCAGCTTGCGAGGGGGTCGGGACACCATATATTTT,TRBJ1-3,-,-,TRBV5-4
CASSPLVPNYGYTF,TGTGCCAGCAGTCCCCTAGTCCCTAACTATGGCTACACCTTC,TRBJ1-2,-,-,TRBV28
CSVMIETGTTWQYF,TGCAGCGTTATGATAGAGACCGGGACTACGTGGCAGTACTTC,TRBJ2-7,TRBD2,-,TRBV29-1
CASSLSPGRGYEQYF,TGTGCCAGCAGCTTGTCTCCGGGTAGAGGCTACGAGCAGTACTTC,TRBJ2-7,-,-,TRBV5-6
CASRDRVAGYTF,TGTGCCAGCAGGGACAGGGTCGCGGGCTACACCTTC,TRBJ1-2,TRBD1,-,TRBV27
CASSIQGGFYEQYF,TGTGCCAGCAGTATACAGGGGGGATTCTACGAGCAGTACTTC,TRBJ2-7,TRBD1,-,TRBV2
CASSEDSYSNQPQHF,TGTGCCAGCAGTGAAGACAGCTATAGCAATCAGCCCCAGCATTTT,TRBJ1-5,-,-,TRBV6-4
CASTLAGGLYNEQFF,TGTGCCAGCACTTTAGCGGGCGGGTTGTACAATGAGCAGTTCTTC,TRBJ2-1,TRBD2,few,TRBV28
CATSRDPSVYEQYF,TGTGCCACCAGCAGAGATCCTTCAGTCTACGAGCAGTACTTC,TRBJ2-7,-,once,TRBV15
CASSYGTNTDTQYF,TGCGCCAGCAGCTACGGGACTAACACAGATACGCAGTATTTT,TRBJ2-3,TRBD2,few,TRBV4-1